Below are 23 T cell receptor beta chains sequenced from a single sample in a study of cytomegalovirus exposure and HLA in healthy donors. Primers included in the PCR were 60 Vbeta and 13 Jbeta primers. Assay: immunoSEQ multiplex PCR; the TCRdb copy retains only in-frame clones and omits some. The table records about 100,000 clones, under 85% of them present only once. Sequenced material: PBMCs. These receptors all come from a female donor in good health and CMV-seropositive.

V gene TRBV5-1 combines with J gene TRBJ2-2; 15 positions agree with TRBD2. The V gene end was trimmed by 4 bases and the J gene end by 6 bases; junction bases not matched to a gene: 4. The CDR3 loop spans 16 amino acids. From germline, CDR1 is SGHRS and CDR2 YFSETQ. The DNA of the CDR3 is TGCGCCAGCAGCCCAGGGACTAGCGGGAGGTCCGGGGAGCTGTTTTTT. This translates into CASSPGTSGRSGELFF.

V and J are TRBV15 and TRBJ2-6, with a weak D call TRBD2 (6 bases). The length of the CDR3 is 19 residues. The V and J ends lost 1 base and 2 bases respectively, with 18 bases between them. Germline V CDR1 and CDR2: LNHNV, YYDKDF (reference sequence). In DNA form, the CDR3 reads TGTGCCACCAGCAGAGGTTCCGGGGGTCCCGGGACTGGGGCCAACGTCCTGACTTTC. This gives the protein CATSRGSGGPGTGANVLTF.

J is TRBJ1-5 and V is TRBV19, with TRBD1 identical over 8 bases. In germline, CDR1 is LNHDA, CDR2 SQIVND (reference sequence). V was pared by 4 bases and J by 5 bases, with 10 bases of the junction left unmatched. The CDR3 consists of 16 residues. In nucleotides, the CDR3 is TGTGCCAGTAGTACCCAAAGGGACAGGTTGGATCAGCCCCAGCATTTT. This sequence encodes CASSTQRDRLDQPQHF.

The genes are TRBV28 and TRBJ1-4; 8 bases fit TRBD1. After removal of 5 bases from V and 7 bases from J, the junction contained 9 bases not matched to a gene. Germline V CDR1 and CDR2: MDHEN, SYDVKM. This CDR3 has 15 residues. The CDR3 DNA reads as TGTGCCAGCAGTGTCCAACAGGGGGGGATTGAAAAACTGTTTTTT. Translating it yields CASSVQQGGIEKLFF.

The V call is TRBV5-4, the J call TRBJ2-6; D is unresolved. The CDR3 sequence is 16 residues long. V lost 4 bases to trimming and J lost 1 base, with 12 bases between them. In germline, CDR1 is SGHNT, CDR2 YYREEE (reference sequence). Here the CDR3 reads CASSPGGNSGANVLTF. CDR3 sequence (DNA): TGTGCCAGCAGCCCTGGCGGAAATTCTGGGGCCAACGTCCTGACTTTC. Supplemented by reference TRBV5-4 and TRBJ2-6, the full variable domain reads ETGVTQSPTHLIKTRGQQVTLRCSSQSGHNTVSWYQQALGQGPQFIFQYYREEENGRGNFPPRFSGLQFPNYSSELNVNALELDDSALYLCASSPGGNSGANVLTFGAGSRLTVL.

This chain joins TRBV30 and TRBJ2-5, with D perhaps matching TRBD1 (6 bases). Per the germline V gene, CDR1 is GTSNPN and CDR2 is SVGIG (reference sequence). The CDR3 extends over 12 amino acids. Between the trimmed V and J ends, which lost 5 bases and 11 bases, there was a span of 18 bases. The CDR3 reads CAWGLQGSQQYF. The CDR3 bases are TGTGCCTGGGGTTTACAGGGAAGTCAGCAGTACTTC.

V usage is TRBV30 and J usage is TRBJ2-7; a possible D gene is TRBD1 (7 bases). The germline gives CDR1 GTSNPN, CDR2 SVGIG (reference sequence). The V and J ends lost 4 bases and 3 bases respectively, with 16 bases between them. This CDR3 region has 14 residues. CDR3 nucleotide sequence: TGTGCCTGGAATGCAGGGGGGCTTTTCTACGAGCAGTACTTC. It codes for CAWNAGGLFYEQYF.

The genes are TRBV7-2 and TRBJ2-2; TRBD1 might be the D (5 bases). The V gene's germline CDR1 is SGHTA and CDR2 FQGNSA. The ends were cut back, 1 base at V and 0 bases at J, with 12 bases in the middle. This CDR3 contains 17 residues. The CDR3 DNA is TGTGCCAGCAGCTTAGGGAGACAGTGGCCGAACACCGGGGAGCTGTTTTTT. This encodes CASSLGRQWPNTGELFF.

This clone has just a few counts. The chain couples TRBV19 to TRBJ2-3, with TRBD2 identical over 8 bases. V lost 5 bases to trimming and J lost 3 bases; unmatched junction nucleotides: 4. CDR3 length equals 14 residues. CDR1 and CDR2 from the germline V gene are LNHDA and SQIVND (reference sequence). CDR3 in amino acids: CASSGAGETDTQYF. The CDR3 DNA is TGTGCCAGTAGTGGAGCGGGGGAGACAGATACGCAGTATTTT.

V is TRBV4-1 and J is TRBJ2-7, with D unresolved. Looked up from germline, CDR1 is MGHRA and CDR2 is YSYEKL. This CDR3 region has 15 residues. V lost 6 bases and J lost 10, with 25 bases in between. The CDR3 DNA reads TGCGCCAGCAGAAAGGTGTGGGCAGACGAACCTCGACAGTACTTC. Translated: CASRKVWADEPRQYF.

This chain connects TRBV9 to TRBJ2-2, with a tentative D call TRBD1 (5 bases). Germline loops: CDR1 SGDLS, CDR2 YYNGEE. This CDR3 region has 14 residues. The ends were cut back, 4 bases at V and 3 bases at J, with 10 bases in the middle. CDR3 residues: CASSFQTDTGELFF. The CDR3 DNA reads TGTGCCAGCAGCTTCCAGACAGACACCGGGGAGCTGTTTTTT. The full variable domain, rest sourced from reference TRBV9 and TRBJ2-2, is DSGVTQTPKHLITATGQRVTLRCSPRSGDLSVYWYQQSLDQGLQFLIQYYNGEERAKGNILERFSAQQFPDLHSELNLSSLELGDSALYFCASSFQTDTGELFFGEGSRLTVL.

The CDR3 spells CASSLQGSGEKLFF. CDR3 bases: TGTGCCAGCAGCTTACAGGGAAGTGGTGAAAAACTGTTTTTT. This chain connects TRBV7-2 to TRBJ1-4; tentatively, D is TRBD1 (5 bases). Germline V gene sequence: CDR1 SGHTA, CDR2 FQGNSA. V shed 2 bases and J shed 7 bases, with 11 bases lying between them. CDR3 length equals 14 residues.

This chain connects TRBV27 to TRBJ2-1, with 14 bases matching TRBD2. Germline V CDR1 and CDR2: MNHEY, SMNVEV (reference sequence). CDR3 size: 17 residues. The ends lost 8 bases at V and 3 bases at J; junction bases unmatched: 9. The CDR3, as DNA: TGTGCCAGCCGAAGAGGGACTAGCGGGAGATACTACAATGAGCAGTTCTTC. It yields the protein CASRRGTSGRYYNEQFF.

V is TRBV5-1 and J is TRBJ1-6; 7 bases match TRBD1. This CDR3 spans 16 amino acids. The germline V gene has CDR1 SGHRS and CDR2 YFSETQ. Trimming cost V 0 bases and J 7 bases; bases outside gene matches: 7. The CDR3 DNA is TGCGCCAGCAGCTTGGAGGGGGCCCCCGTCAATTCACCCCTCCACTTT. Translating it yields CASSLEGAPVNSPLHF. Combining the CDR3 with reference TRBV5-1 and TRBJ1-6 gives the whole variable domain KAGVTQTPRYLIKTRGQQVTLSCSPISGHRSVSWYQQTPGQGLQFLFEYFSETQRNKGNFPGRFSGRQFSNSRSEMNVSTLELGDSALYLCASSLEGAPVNSPLHFGNGTRLTVT.

The chain joins TRBV4-3 to TRBJ2-7, with 9 bases that match TRBD2. This CDR3 region has 18 residues. Trimming removed 4 bases from V and 1 base from J; junction bases left unmatched: 14. Per the germline V gene, CDR1 is LGHNA and CDR2 is YSLEER. The CDR3 sequence: CASSLKVPRTSESYEQYF. The CDR3 nucleotides are TGCGCCAGCAGCCTCAAGGTCCCTAGGACTAGCGAATCCTACGAGCAGTACTTC.

This rearrangement joins TRBV30 to TRBJ1-1; 7 bases fit TRBD1. The CDR3 consists of 14 residues. The V and J ends lost 8 bases and 0 bases, in that order; junction bases with no gene match: 9. The V gene's germline CDR1 is GTSNPN and CDR2 SVGIG (reference sequence). The CDR3 is CASFRGQMNTEAFF. For the CDR3, the DNA is TGTGCCAGCTTTCGGGGACAGATGAACACTGAAGCTTTCTTT.

This rearrangement joins TRBV4-3 to TRBJ1-5; 10 nucleotides agree with TRBD1. Germline assignment: CDR1 LGHNA and CDR2 YSLEER. This CDR3 has 16 amino acids. J lost 6 bases, V lost 0 bases, and 5 bases had no gene match. Here the CDR3 reads CASSQDIGQGGQPQHF. The CDR3 DNA is TGCGCCAGCAGCCAAGATATAGGACAGGGGGGTCAGCCCCAGCATTTT.

The chain couples TRBV5-1 to TRBJ2-1; 9 bases agree with TRBD1. Trimming cost V 2 bases and J 6 bases; bases outside gene matches: 3. This CDR3 comprises 14 residues. Germline V gene data show CDR1 as SGHRS and CDR2 as YFSETQ. The CDR3 nucleotides are TGCGCCAGCAGCTTCGGACAGGGGTTCAATGAGCAGTTCTTC. Protein sequence: CASSFGQGFNEQFF. Drawing the rest from reference TRBV5-1 and TRBJ2-1, the complete variable domain is KAGVTQTPRYLIKTRGQQVTLSCSPISGHRSVSWYQQTPGQGLQFLFEYFSETQRNKGNFPGRFSGRQFSNSRSEMNVSTLELGDSALYLCASSFGQGFNEQFFGPGTRLTVL.

The rearrangement joins TRBV25-1 to TRBJ2-7, with no clear D. Germline CDR1 and CDR2: MGHDK and SYGVNS. Trimming removed 6 bases from V and 1 base from J, with 13 bases in between. The CDR3 length is 14 residues. Here the CDR3 DNA reads TGTGCCAGCAGCGACACTGATAAATCCTACGAGCAGTACTTC. It translates to CASSDTDKSYEQYF.

CDR3 in amino acids: CASSLGPESNQPQHF. For the CDR3, the DNA is TGCGCCAGCAGCTTGGGTCCAGAAAGCAATCAGCCCCAGCATTTT. J is TRBJ1-5 and V is TRBV5-1; no reliable D call. Germline V gives CDR1 SGHRS, CDR2 YFSETQ. V was clipped by 0 bases and J by 1 base, with 8 bases between them. CDR3 length: 15 residues.

V and J are TRBV10-3 and TRBJ2-3, with 8 bases fitting TRBD2. This CDR3 has 13 residues. Germline CDR1 reads ENHRY; CDR2 reads SYGVKD. Trimming took 9 bases from V and 5 from J; bases not matched to a gene: 7. The CDR3 sequence is CAITGGARDTQYF. CDR3 bases: TGTGCCATTACCGGGGGGGCCAGAGATACGCAGTATTTT.

The gene calls are TRBV21-1 and TRBJ2-7; the table assigns TRBD1, which was not confirmed against the DNA. TRBV21-1 represents a pseudogene. CDR3 length equals 15 residues. The chain's CDR3 is CASSSGTGGYYEQYF. CDR3 coding DNA: TGTGCCAGCAGCAGCGGGACAGGGGGGTACTACGAGCAGTACTTC.

The chain uses TRBV11-3 and TRBJ2-3; tentatively, D is TRBD2 (6 bases). V lost 8 bases and J lost 0, with 12 bases in between. Looked up from germline, CDR1 is SGHNT and CDR2 is YENEEA. The CDR3 is 14 amino acids. The CDR3 sequence: CASSLAASTDTQYF. CDR3 sequence (DNA): TGTGCCAGCTCGTTAGCGGCTAGCACAGATACGCAGTATTTT.